This passage covers 29 T cell receptor beta chains from one sample sequenced in a study of T cell responses to AZD1222 COVID-19 vaccine. Libraries were prepared by immunoSEQ multiplex PCR; TCRdb keeps only in-frame clonotypes and omits some of them. The sample consists of 200,000 to 250,000 clones, 90% to 95% of them appearing once. Source: peripheral blood, taken on day 0 of MenACWY control vaccination. These receptors originate from an adult in good health.

The chain carries TRBV10-3 and TRBJ2-1; 8 bases map to TRBD2. The CDR3 is 14 amino acids. Trimming took 6 bases from V and 7 from J; bases not matched to a gene: 8. Germline V gene sequence: CDR1 ENHRY, CDR2 SYGVKD. CDR3 nucleotide sequence: TGTGCCATCAGCGCCGGGACTAGGGGGAATGAGCAGTTCTTC. It specifies CAISAGTRGNEQFF.

The chain carries TRBV5-5 and TRBJ1-6; TRBD1 is a possible D gene (6 bases). The CDR3 consists of 15 residues. Trimming removed 4 bases at V and 6 bases at J, with 14 bases between. Germline CDR1 and CDR2: SGHKS and YYEKEE (reference sequence). In DNA, the CDR3 is TGTGCCAGCAGCCCTACAGGGATCGGTAATTCACCCCTCCACTTT. It translates to CASSPTGIGNSPLHF.

This chain links TRBV11-2 with TRBJ2-1; the D gene is possibly TRBD1 (5 bases). Per the germline V gene, CDR1 is SGHAT and CDR2 is FQNNGV. Trimming took off 4 bases at V and 15 bases at J, with 13 bases between the two ends. This CDR3 is built from 11 residues. Written as DNA, the CDR3 is TGTGCCAGCAGCTCAGGGTCCTCGCGGTTCTTC. It is translated as CASSSGSSRFF.

This chain connects TRBV6-1 to TRBJ2-7; D uncertain. From germline, CDR1 is MNHNS and CDR2 SASEGT. CDR3 length: 13 residues. V lost 3 bases and J 0 bases, leaving 6 bases between the germline ends. CDR3 in amino acids: CASSDVISYEQYF. As DNA, the CDR3 is TGTGCCAGCAGTGATGTTATCTCCTACGAGCAGTACTTC.

The chain carries TRBV19 and TRBJ1-1; 7 positions agree with TRBD1. This CDR3 has 14 residues. The V and J ends lost 6 bases and 1 base, in that order; junction bases with no gene match: 5. Per germline, CDR1 LNHDA and CDR2 SQIVND (reference sequence). The CDR3: CASRATGTNTEAFF. DNA for the CDR3: TGTGCCAGTAGGGCGACAGGGACGAACACTGAAGCTTTCTTT.

The chain recombines TRBV25-1 with TRBJ1-4, with D possibly TRBD1 on 6 matching bases. Between the trimmed V and J ends, which lost 7 bases and 5 bases, there was a span of 20 bases. Germline lookup yields CDR1 MGHDK and CDR2 SYGVNS. This CDR3 has 16 amino acids. Here the CDR3 DNA reads TGTGCCAGCACCCAATGGGGGGGGGCCCCGAATGAAAAACTGTTTTTT. It yields the protein CASTQWGGAPNEKLFF. The full variable domain, rest sourced from reference TRBV25-1 and TRBJ1-4, is EADIYQTPRYLVIGTGKKITLECSQTMGHDKMYWYQQDPGMELHLIHYSYGVNSTEKGDLSSESTVSRIRTEHFPLTLESARPSHTSQYLCASTQWGGAPNEKLFFGSGTQLSVL.

This chain joins TRBV5-1 and TRBJ2-5; 12 bases align to TRBD1. The J segment lost 1 base and the V segment lost 3 bases, leaving 1 base of the junction unmatched. CDR1 SGHRS and CDR2 YFSETQ come from the germline V gene. The CDR3 is made up of 15 amino acids. The CDR3 DNA follows: TGCGCCAGCAGCTGGGGACAGGGGGCCCAAGAGACCCAGTACTTC. Its protein product is CASSWGQGAQETQYF.

The V call is TRBV6-5, the J call TRBJ1-1; no firm D call. The germline V gene has CDR1 MNHEY and CDR2 SVGAGI. The CDR3 runs to 12 residues. V was trimmed by 7 bases and J by 4 bases, leaving 10 bases between them. The CDR3, as DNA: TGTGCCAGCATATGGCAGTTCACTGAAGCTTTCTTT. Translating it yields CASIWQFTEAFF.

V gene TRBV14 combines with J gene TRBJ2-5; no clear D gene. The CDR3 covers 11 residues. The V end lost 3 bases, the J end lost 5 bases, and 4 bases lay between the germline ends. Germline V lookup: CDR1 SGHDN, CDR2 FVKESK. CDR3 region: CASSHGETQYF. The DNA of the CDR3 is TGTGCCAGCAGCCATGGGGAGACCCAGTACTTC. Drawing the rest from reference TRBV14 and TRBJ2-5, the complete variable domain is EAGVTQFPSHSVIEKGQTVTLRCDPISGHDNLYWYRRVMGKEIKFLLHFVKESKQDESGMPNNRFLAERTGGTYSTLKVQPAELEDSGVYFCASSHGETQYFGPGTRLLVL.

The chain has TRBV24-1 and TRBJ2-2; D is perhaps TRBD2 (6 bases). The CDR3 contains 14 residues. Germline V CDR1 and CDR2: KGHDR, SFDVKD. V lost 9 bases, J lost 1 base, and 11 bases lay in between. CDR3 DNA sequence: TGTGCCACCCGGAGGGCGGGGAACACCGGGGAGCTGTTTTTT. Its protein product is CATRRAGNTGELFF.

The genes are TRBV9 and TRBJ2-3, with D perhaps assigned TRBD1 or TRBD2 (5 bases each). Trimming removed 4 bases at V and 6 bases at J, with 18 bases between. The CDR3 contains 15 residues. Germline V gene sequence: CDR1 SGDLS, CDR2 YYNGEE. CDR3 sequence: CASSPAGTLRDTQYF. CDR3 sequence (DNA): TGTGCCAGCAGCCCCGCCGGGACCCTGAGGGATACGCAGTATTTT.

Notes on this clone: At the DNA level, this CDR3 is encoded by other sequences in the same sample as well. The chain uses TRBV5-1 and TRBJ2-7; 9 bases fit TRBD1. Trimming at V came to 3 bases and at J to 3 bases, leaving 4 bases not matched to a gene. Germline V gene lookup returns CDR1 SGHRS and CDR2 YFSETQ. The CDR3 runs 14 residues. The CDR3 DNA is TGCGCCAGCAGCTCCGGGACAGGGAGCTACGAGCAGTACTTC. Its protein product is CASSSGTGSYEQYF.

J is TRBJ1-1 and V is TRBV28; unclear D gene. The CDR3 covers 10 residues. The germline CDR1 and CDR2 sequences are MDHEN and SYDVKM. With 6 bases removed from V and 8 bases from J, the gap between germline ends came to 7 bases. The CDR3 protein is CASSRLEAFF. The CDR3 nucleotides are TGTGCCAGCAGCCGCCTCGAAGCTTTCTTT.

The genes are TRBV6-6 and TRBJ2-7, with 7 bases matching TRBD1. The ends lost 2 bases at V and 1 base at J; junction bases unmatched: 8. The CDR3 covers 16 residues. The germline V gene has CDR1 MNHNY and CDR2 SVGAGI (reference sequence). The CDR3 sequence is CASSYEQGLRSYEQYF. DNA for the CDR3: TGTGCCAGCAGTTACGAACAGGGGTTACGGTCCTACGAGCAGTACTTC.

The rearrangement uses TRBV6-6 and TRBJ2-6, with TRBD2 as a possible D gene (5 bases). CDR1 and CDR2 from the germline V gene are MNHNY and SVGAGI (reference sequence). This CDR3 contains 16 residues. Trimming pared 0 bases from V and 0 bases from J, leaving 6 bases between. The CDR3 coding sequence is TGTGCCAGCAGTTACTCAGGGAGCTCTGGGGCCAACGTCCTGACTTTC. Translating it yields CASSYSGSSGANVLTF.

V usage is TRBV29-1 and J usage is TRBJ1-1; 7 bases align to TRBD1. The CDR3 has 12 residues. Germline lookup yields CDR1 SQVTM and CDR2 ANQGSEA. CDR3 sequence (DNA): TGCAGTGTAACCCAGGGGGTGGGTGAAGCTTTCTTT. Its translation: CSVTQGVGEAFF.

The V gene is TRBV9, the J gene TRBJ2-3; 9 nucleotides align to TRBD1. This CDR3 has 15 amino acids. The V gene end was trimmed by 4 bases and the J gene end by 4 bases; junction bases not matched to a gene: 7. The germline CDR1 and CDR2 sequences are SGDLS and YYNGEE. The DNA of the CDR3 is TGTGCCAGCAGCTACCGGACAGGGGCGGCAGATACGCAGTATTTT. This codes for CASSYRTGAADTQYF.

The V call is TRBV18, the J call TRBJ1-6, with 7 nucleotides matching TRBD1. With V trimmed by 3 bases and J by 5 bases, 4 bases remained unmatched. Germline CDR1 reads KGHSH; CDR2 reads LQKENI. CDR3 size: 15 residues. In DNA form, the CDR3 reads TGTGCCAGCTCACCCTGGGACAGCCATAATTCACCCCTCCACTTT. Its translation is CASSPWDSHNSPLHF.

This chain joins TRBV28 and TRBJ2-1; D is uncertain. V was trimmed by 7 bases and J by 7 bases, leaving 11 bases between them. Germline V gives CDR1 MDHEN, CDR2 SYDVKM. The CDR3 spans 12 residues. CDR3: CASTEFRNEQFF. The CDR3 DNA sequence: TGTGCCAGCACTGAGTTCCGGAATGAGCAGTTCTTC.

The rearrangement links TRBV18 to TRBJ2-7; possibly TRBD2 for D (5 bases). This CDR3 region has 13 residues. Between the trimmed V and J ends, which lost 3 bases and 5 bases, there was a span of 11 bases. Per the germline V gene, CDR1 is KGHSH and CDR2 is LQKENI. Written as DNA, the CDR3 is TGTGCCAGCTCACCTCGGAGGACGGACGAGCAGTACTTC. Residues: CASSPRRTDEQYF.

The chain employs TRBV7-2 and TRBJ2-1; 7 bases align to TRBD2. With 8 bases clipped from V and 3 bases from J, the junction kept 10 bases outside the gene matches. Germline-derived CDR1 and CDR2 are SGHTA and FQGNSA. The CDR3 is 15 residues long. In DNA form, the CDR3 reads TGTGCCAGCTCCTATGGGGGGGGGTTCTACAATGAGCAGTTCTTC. Translation: CASSYGGGFYNEQFF.

The gene calls are TRBV19 and TRBJ2-5, with D maybe TRBD1 (5 bases). CDR1 is LNHDA, CDR2 SQIVND, per germline (reference sequence). V shed 4 bases and J shed 1 base, with 7 bases lying between them. This CDR3 has 13 amino acids. The CDR3 DNA is TGTGCCAGTAGTACCCAGGGCCAAGAGACCCAGTACTTC. It yields the protein CASSTQGQETQYF.

V usage is TRBV3-1 (or the pseudogene TRBV3-2) and J usage is TRBJ1-1; a weak D match, TRBD1 (5 bases). Germline-derived CDR1 and CDR2 are LGHDT and YNNKEL (reference sequence). The ends were cut back, 3 bases at V and 1 base at J, with 9 bases in the middle. The CDR3 has 14 amino acids. The CDR3 here is CASSQPGPNTEAFF. The CDR3 DNA sequence: TGTGCCAGCAGCCAGCCGGGGCCGAACACTGAAGCTTTCTTT.

The chain joins TRBV5-8 to TRBJ2-7, with D uncertain. CDR1 is SGHTS and CDR2 is YDEGEE in the germline V gene. The CDR3 covers 12 residues. The V and J ends lost 0 bases and 5 bases respectively, with 6 bases between them. CDR3 region: CASSLGANEQYF. As DNA, the CDR3 is TGTGCCAGCAGCTTGGGGGCGAACGAGCAGTACTTC. Combining the CDR3 with reference TRBV5-8 and TRBJ2-7 gives the whole variable domain EAGVTQSPTHLIKTRGQQATLRCSPISGHTSVYWYQQALGLGLQFLLWYDEGEERNRGNFPPRFSGRQFPNYSSELNVNALELEDSALYLCASSLGANEQYFGPGTRLTVT.

The V and J genes are TRBV6-5 and TRBJ1-1; 7 positions match TRBD1. Germline CDR1 and CDR2: MNHEY and SVGAGI. The CDR3 runs to 14 residues. After removal of 5 bases from V and 1 base from J, the junction contained 4 bases not matched to a gene. CDR3 residues: CASSSRQGNTEAFF. Written as DNA, the CDR3 is TGTGCCAGCAGTAGTCGACAGGGGAACACTGAAGCTTTCTTT.

The chain recombines TRBV3-1 (or the pseudogene TRBV3-2) with TRBJ1-2; D unclear. This CDR3 has 15 amino acids. The ends were cut back, 3 bases at V and 2 bases at J, with 13 bases in the middle. Germline V gives CDR1 LGHDT, CDR2 YNNKEL (reference sequence). The CDR3 DNA reads TGTGCCAGCAGCCATTTAAGGGTTGGAAACTATGGCTACACCTTC. This codes for CASSHLRVGNYGYTF.

This CDR3 reads CASSQVPGSEAFF. The DNA for the CDR3 is TGCGCCAGCAGCCAAGTTCCCGGGTCTGAAGCTTTCTTT. J is TRBJ1-1 and V is TRBV4-3; D remains ambiguous. The V end lost 1 base, the J end lost 6 bases, and 9 bases lay between the germline ends. The CDR3 spans 13 residues. The germline V gene encodes CDR1 LGHNA and CDR2 YSLEER.

V gene TRBV28 combines with J gene TRBJ1-2, with 9 bases identical to TRBD1. Losses at the gene ends were 6 bases for V and 7 bases for J; bases not matched to a gene: 12. This CDR3 contains 15 residues. CDR1 is MDHEN, CDR2 SYDVKM, per germline. The CDR3 DNA reads TGTGCCAGCAGAACACCGGGACAGGGAGGCGGTGGCTACACCTTC. It codes for CASRTPGQGGGGYTF.

This chain joins TRBV27 and TRBJ2-7, with D maybe TRBD1 (6 bases). The CDR3 has 15 residues. The germline V gene encodes CDR1 MNHEY and CDR2 SMNVEV (reference sequence). Trimming took 2 bases from V and 2 from J, leaving 13 bases between them. CDR3 DNA sequence: TGTGCCAGCAGTTTAACCTGGGACAAAACCTACGAGCAGTACTTC. This sequence encodes CASSLTWDKTYEQYF.